This T cell receptor (beta chain) was captured by sequencing in a study of Graves' ophthalmopathy and Graves' hyperthyroidism (dated by TCRdb to about 2018). At the level of the whole study: Peripheral blood was collected at initial diagnosis, prior to any treatment. The independent validation cohort included some 19 hyperthyroidism patients plus 17 patients who later progressed from hyperthyroidism to ophthalmopathy. The study used signatures of the TCR beta repertoire to tell Graves' ophthalmopathy apart from Graves' hyperthyroidism and to predict which patients would progress to ophthalmopathy. Once sampling was done, hyperthyroidism patients were given methimazole at a starting dose of 30 mg daily, while ophthalmopathy patients were given high-dose intravenous methylprednisolone. In roughly six hyperthyroidism patients, T-cell repertoires of thyroid tissue and blood were compared. To explore V-J signatures distinguishing ophthalmopathy from hyperthyroidism, a discovery set of 100 patients (roughly 45 ophthalmopathy, around 55 stable hyperthyroidism) was enrolled. In total, 120 to 150 blood samples were TCR-sequenced: approximately 42 ophthalmopathy, approximately 75 hyperthyroidism and some 17 hyperthyroidism-to-ophthalmopathy patients.

For repertoire sequencing, TCR beta CDR3 regions were amplified from RNA transcripts. The first round was an RT-PCR using HTBI primers with the Qiagen OneStep RT-PCR kit, and this first round was followed by a second-round multiplex PCR, then size selection and purification. Libraries were sequenced on an Illumina HiSeq2000 using paired-end 100 bp reads. The original methods were these. SOAPnuke was used to process the reads, removing any read that contained adapters or uncalled bases, had a mean Phred below 15, or lacked an exact match to the constant primer or identifier. COPE v1.2.5 was used to merge the high-quality paired reads. Each unique nucleotide sequence was treated as a clonotype, and MiTCR v1.1 was used to align the clonotypes to the IMGT TRB V, D and J references. Only V-J combinations with frequency above 0.0001 were analysed, covering over 99% of repertoires. For each V-J combination, a TCR clonal expansion and chaos score was defined as F50 clonal expansion divided by the chaos observed in the TCRdist matrix. Features were reduced by Welch's t-statistics and random forest to approximately 13 V-J combinations, which fed a naive Bayes classifier. The similarity between thyroid and blood repertoires was quantified using the Morisita-Horn index. The public reads were run again by TCRdb, first through fastp at Q25 and then through MiXCR, and only productive beta chains were kept. Here each entry gathers all rows of one CDR3 protein and keeps the most common genes and DNA. TCRdb assigned the V and J calls; the authors' analysis was not used. In all, the sample holds 300,000 to 400,000 distinct CDR3 sequences, and approximately 17% of those were seen once. The top ten clones comprise 2% to 2.5% of the sample.

What the authors observed across the whole study: In validation, the model predicted ophthalmopathy progression with more than 70% sensitivity and about 73% specificity; some twelve predicted patients were CT-confirmed with GO in a median of about 6.2 months. No statistical method was used to set the sample size in advance, and the investigators knew which group each participant was assigned to. Most expanded thyroid clonotypes with a frequency above 0.001 also appeared in blood, which suggests that blood repertoires may reflect the immune response in the thyroid. Ophthalmopathy was separated from stable hyperthyroidism by the 13-signature model with 87.88% sensitivity and 81.08% specificity in cross-validation and with 80%/75% in the test set.

As to this clonotype: Its binding antigen is unknown. Base qualities are not at hand, and no much larger clone is one base apart.

Hyperthyroidism was defined as stable when no progression to ophthalmopathy occurred within 18 months of follow-up. Hyperthyroidism patients were newly diagnosed, were aged 18 to 65 years, and had a disease duration under 2 months. Patients were excluded if they had other autoimmune diseases, uncontrolled infections, pregnancy or lactation. Diagnosis was based on clinical symptoms, serum thyroxine, TRAb, thyroid ultrasound and orbital computed tomography. PBMCs were isolated from 7.5 to 10 ml of fresh peripheral blood by Ficoll-Paque density gradient centrifugation. Total RNA was extracted with Trizol reagent and quality-checked on an Agilent 2100 Bioanalyzer. The CDR3 covers 14 residues, taking in both the cysteine and the phenylalanine. The only DNA kept is the CDR3, 42 bases in frame from the first base. CDR1 and CDR2 are read off the germline V gene as MDHEN and SYDVKM. V ends up 4 bases short and J 6 bases short, with an unmatched junction base count of 3.

This clonotype was obtained from an adult woman with stable Graves' hyperthyroidism. The sequenced material came from peripheral blood. This sequence uses TRBV28 and TRBJ2-2; 9 of the junction bases match TRBD1. The CDR3 region: CASSSGQGPGELFF. The DNA sequence reads TGTGCCAGCAGTTCGGGACAGGGACCCGGGGAGCTGTTTTTT.